This T cell receptor beta chain was recovered during a study of blood T cell repertoires in COVID-19. Overall study: The samples span acute and convalescent COVID-19 from the United States, Italy and Spain. T cells, B-cell-depleted T cells, or PBMCs provided the cDNA or gDNA that served as material.

CDR1 is LNHDA and CDR2 is SQIVND in the germline V gene (reference sequence). The length of the CDR3 is 14 residues. J was trimmed by 4 bases and V by 4 bases; bases with no gene match: 5. This clone was seen only a few times. Authors' data handling: Amplification of reference gene primers was used by the study to estimate nucleated cell counts. Libraries were prepared by immunoSEQ multiplex PCR; TCRdb keeps only in-frame clonotypes and omits some of them. The V and J calls and clone size are taken from that table; D and trimming were inferred from the DNA. Counted here are 110,000 or so clones, roughly 80% occurring once; the ten biggest clones make up about 8.1%.

The specimen sequenced was peripheral blood. This clonotype originated in a middle-aged woman with acute or convalescent COVID-19. The chain employs TRBV19 and TRBJ1-2; TRBD1 matches 8 bases. This CDR3 is CASSTTGVGYGYTF. The CDR3 region has the DNA TGTGCCAGTAGTACGACAGGGGTCGGCTATGGCTACACCTTC.